This T cell receptor (beta chain) was captured by sequencing in a study of cytomegalovirus exposure and HLA in healthy donors. There are 14 residues in the CDR3. Trimming at V came to 4 bases and at J to 6 bases, leaving 4 bases not matched to a gene. Germline CDR1 is SGHRS and CDR2 is YFSETQ. This clone showed up just once. The target antigen is unknown. Study results and caveats: Most TCR sequences were seen very rarely across donors, but some public TCRs occurred in many.

It was with 60 Vbeta and 13 Jbeta primers that the PCR ran. Profiled with immunoSEQ multiplex PCR; TCRdb holds only in-frame clones, not every one. The table records about 100,000 clones, around 83% of them present only once. The TCR sequence derives from a woman between 18 and 29 years old in good health and CMV-seronegative. Sequencing was performed on PBMCs. The chain carries TRBV5-1 and TRBJ1-6, with 7 bases aligning to TRBD1. CDR3 loop: CASSTDRLNSPLHF. The CDR3 DNA reads TGCGCCAGCAGCACGGACAGGCTTAATTCACCCCTCCACTTT.